These 28 T cell receptor beta chains were sequenced from one sample in a study of Ad26.COV2.S vaccination and SARS-CoV-2 variants. Some clones are missing from TCRdb's copy, which holds only in-frame ones; the method was immunoSEQ multiplex PCR. The sample yields about 380,000 clones, around 82% seen once. Treatment in this sample: over 15 received Ad26.COV2.S at low or high dose, single or two shots; about 5 received placebo; per-sample allocation not given. Sample collection was performed on day 63 after the first vaccine or placebo injection. This specimen was peripheral blood, taken in a trial of Ad26.COV2.S vaccine versus placebo. Receptors originate from a person aged 18 to 65 who received the Ad26.COV2.S COVID-19 vaccine or a placebo.

The chain combines TRBV9 with TRBJ1-6, with a tentative D call TRBD1 (5 bases). Germline values: CDR1 SGDLS, CDR2 YYNGEE. V was cut by 2 bases and J by 10 bases, with 13 bases left in between. The CDR3 consists of 14 residues. CDR3 region: CASSVVGVNSPLHF. CDR3 DNA: TGTGCCAGCAGCGTTGTAGGGGTCAACTCACCCCTCCACTTT.

This clone was observed at least ten times. The V gene is TRBV6-6, the J gene TRBJ2-7; possibly TRBD2 for D (6 bases). Germline V gene sequence: CDR1 MNHNY, CDR2 SVGAGI (reference sequence). The CDR3 has 12 amino acids. V dropped 6 bases and J dropped 6 bases, with 12 bases sitting between them. This chain's CDR3 is CASSPGGGEQYF. Written as DNA, the CDR3 is TGTGCCAGCAGCCCCGGGGGAGGCGAGCAGTACTTC.

This rearrangement joins TRBV6-5 to TRBJ2-7; 8 nucleotides agree with TRBD2. Germline CDR1 and CDR2: MNHEY and SVGAGI. The junction had 1 base not matched to a gene; V was cut back by 4 bases and J by 2 bases. This CDR3 spans 13 amino acids. The CDR3 is CASSSGRAYEQYF. CDR3 coding DNA: TGTGCCAGCAGTTCCGGGAGGGCCTACGAGCAGTACTTC.

The chain uses TRBV3-1 (or the pseudogene TRBV3-2) and TRBJ1-2, with D hard to call. The CDR3 has 14 residues. Germline CDR1 and CDR2: LGHDT and YNNKEL (reference sequence). V dropped 9 bases and J dropped 0 bases, with 14 bases sitting between them. The CDR3, as DNA: TGTGCCAGTGCTTTCCTCCCGGCTAACTATGGCTACACCTTC. Amino acids: CASAFLPANYGYTF.

Turning to this clone: The junction departs from the called germline gene at one end, perhaps through a read error. V and J are TRBV20-1 and TRBJ2-1; no clear D gene. This CDR3 is built from 12 residues. Germline V gives CDR1 DFQATT, CDR2 SNEGSKA (reference sequence). DNA for the CDR3: TGCAGTGCTAGTAGGTCCTTCAATGAGCAGTTCTTC. Protein sequence: CSASRSFNEQFF.

V gene TRBV7-2 combines with J gene TRBJ2-3; 12 nucleotides line up with TRBD2. Germline CDR1 reads SGHTA; CDR2 reads FQGNSA. The CDR3 contains 18 residues. V dropped 0 bases and J dropped 5; count of bases not matched to a gene: 9. CDR3 region: CASSLARLAGGPGDTQYF. The CDR3 DNA follows: TGTGCCAGCAGCTTAGCGCGGCTAGCGGGGGGGCCAGGAGATACGCAGTATTTT.

V and J are TRBV27 and TRBJ2-1; D is perhaps TRBD1 (5 bases). V was shortened by 1 base and J by 0 bases, with 10 bases between the two germline ends. Per germline, CDR1 MNHEY and CDR2 SMNVEV (reference sequence). The CDR3 runs to 16 residues. The CDR3 DNA follows: TGTGCCAGCAGTTTATGGGGCTGGAGCTCCTACAATGAGCAGTTCTTC. This encodes CASSLWGWSSYNEQFF.

Points on this clone: Lacking the conserved final phenylalanine or tryptophan, this CDR3 likely reflects a read error. The DNA is omitted, as the CDR3 cannot be located on it reliably, and the CDR3 follows TCRdb's listing. J is TRBJ2-7 and V is TRBV5-3; TRBD1 reflects the table's D call only, with no check against the DNA. TRBV5-3 is assigned to the ORF class and has an uncertain function. 12 amino acids form the CDR3, both terminal residues included. CDR3 sequence reads: CARSMDRGERII.

J is TRBJ1-1 and V is TRBV6-5; no reliable D call. This CDR3 contains 14 residues. V lost 2 bases and J 0 bases, leaving 7 bases between the germline ends. Germline CDR1 reads MNHEY; CDR2 reads SVGAGI. This chain's CDR3 is CASSYINMNTEAFF. The CDR3 DNA sequence: TGTGCCAGCAGTTACATTAACATGAACACTGAAGCTTTCTTT.

The chain uses TRBV12-3 or TRBV12-4 and TRBJ2-7; no definite D call. There are 12 residues in the CDR3. Trimming pared 5 bases from V and 4 bases from J, leaving 9 bases between. The DNA for the CDR3 is TGTGCCAGCAGTAGAGCGACGTACGAGCAGTACTTC. Its translation: CASSRATYEQYF.

The chain combines TRBV29-1 with TRBJ2-7; 9 bases are a match to TRBD2. CDR1 SQVTM and CDR2 ANQGSEA come from the germline V gene. V lost 4 bases, J lost 3 bases, and 4 bases stayed unmatched. CDR3 length: 13 residues. This chain's CDR3 is CSVAGTSFYEQYF. In nucleotides, the CDR3 is TGCAGCGTTGCTGGGACTAGCTTCTACGAGCAGTACTTC.

The chain has TRBV2 and TRBJ2-7, with TRBD2 identical over 12 bases. This CDR3 has 16 amino acids. CDR1 and CDR2 (germline): SNHLY, FYNNEI. V dropped 7 bases and J dropped 7; count of bases not matched to a gene: 14. CDR3 sequence reads: CASMKAEWTSGEEQYF. CDR3 sequence (DNA): TGTGCCAGCATGAAGGCGGAGTGGACTAGCGGGGAAGAGCAGTACTTC.

V is TRBV7-2 and J is TRBJ2-3, with D maybe TRBD2 (5 bases). Germline lookup yields CDR1 SGHTA and CDR2 FQGNSA. Trimming pared 4 bases from V and 0 bases from J, leaving 11 bases between. CDR3 length: 15 residues. The CDR3 spells CASSWRRASTDTQYF. The CDR3 DNA reads as TGTGCCAGCAGCTGGAGGCGGGCGAGCACAGATACGCAGTATTTT. The full variable domain, completed using reference TRBV7-2 and TRBJ2-3, is GAGVSQSPSNKVTEKGKDVELRCDPISGHTALYWYRQSLGQGLEFLIYFQGNSAPDKSGLPSDRFSAERTGGSVSTLTIQRTQQEDSAVYLCASSWRRASTDTQYFGPGTRLTVL.

The rearrangement joins TRBV2 to TRBJ2-2, with a possible D match to TRBD1 (6 bases). Deletions cut 5 bases from V and 3 bases from J, with 13 bases between. This CDR3 has 15 amino acids. Germline CDR1 SNHLY, CDR2 FYNNEI. In nucleotides, the CDR3 is TGTGCCAGCAGTATGAGACAGGAGGACACCGGGGAGCTGTTTTTT. Its translation is CASSMRQEDTGELFF.

The chain joins TRBV7-3 to TRBJ1-4; D not resolved. Germline assignment: CDR1 SGHTA and CDR2 FQGTGA. Trimming took off 4 bases at V and 8 bases at J, with 20 bases between the two ends. The length of the CDR3 is 16 residues. The CDR3 loop is CASSCRLTEYGEKLFF. The CDR3 DNA reads TGTGCCAGCAGCTGTCGCCTAACGGAATACGGCGAAAAACTGTTTTTT.

V usage is TRBV27 and J usage is TRBJ2-1; the D gene is possibly TRBD2 (6 bases). This CDR3 contains 16 residues. Trimming stripped 4 bases from V and 9 bases from J, with 22 bases between. The germline CDR1 and CDR2 sequences are MNHEY and SMNVEV (reference sequence). The CDR3 region has the DNA TGTGCCAGCAGTTCGGTGGGACTCCCACACAGGCCTGAGCAGTTCTTC. Translation: CASSSVGLPHRPEQFF.

CDR3 DNA sequence: TGCGCCAGCAGTACCTGGGACAGCCCATCGGGGGGCTACACCTTC. Amino acids: CASSTWDSPSGGYTF. The chain couples TRBV5-1 to TRBJ1-2; 7 bases fit TRBD1. J gave up 8 bases and V 5 bases, and 15 bases lay outside the gene matches. Germline CDR1 is SGHRS and CDR2 is YFSETQ. The CDR3 totals 15 residues.

The rearrangement links TRBV11-3 to TRBJ2-5, with D possibly matching TRBD1 (5 bases). Trimming removed 1 base at V and 7 bases at J, with 13 bases between. The CDR3 spans 14 residues. Germline V gene sequence: CDR1 SGHNT, CDR2 YENEEA. CDR3 in amino acids: CASSLGPGYGTQYF. The CDR3 coding sequence is TGTGCCAGCAGCTTAGGGCCAGGGTATGGGACCCAGTACTTC.

The rearrangement links TRBV29-1 to TRBJ2-3; no clear D. Germline CDR1 SQVTM, CDR2 ANQGSEA. The CDR3 has 11 residues. V dropped 5 bases and J dropped 9 bases, with 12 bases sitting between them. In DNA form, the CDR3 reads TGCAGCGTTAATGCGGTTGGGACGCAGTATTTT. Its protein product is CSVNAVGTQYF.

The gene calls are TRBV28 and TRBJ2-1; the D gene could be TRBD1 or TRBD2 (5 bases each). Trimming took 5 bases from V and 4 from J, leaving 15 bases between them. Germline lookup yields CDR1 MDHEN and CDR2 SYDVKM. The CDR3 loop spans 15 amino acids. The CDR3: CASSTPGTGYNEQFF. CDR3 nucleotides: TGTGCCAGCAGTACCCCGGGGACGGGATACAATGAGCAGTTCTTC.

This clone appeared a single time. The chain is built from TRBV30 and TRBJ1-2; no firm D call. The CDR3 sequence is 11 residues long. V lost 3 bases, J lost 2 bases, and 4 bases lay in between. Germline CDR1 reads GTSNPN; CDR2 reads SVGIG (reference sequence). CDR3 in DNA: TGTGCCTGGAGATACAACTATGGCTACACCTTC. It specifies CAWRYNYGYTF.

J is TRBJ2-7 and V is TRBV11-2, with TRBD2 identical over 11 bases. Germline-derived CDR1 and CDR2 are SGHAT and FQNNGV. This CDR3 region has 15 residues. The J segment lost 3 bases and the V segment lost 5 bases, leaving 6 bases of the junction unmatched. As DNA, the CDR3 is TGTGCCAGCAGCGGCAGACTAGCGGGGAGCTACGAGCAGTACTTC. Protein: CASSGRLAGSYEQYF. The variable domain in full, with the rest retrieved from reference TRBV11-2 and TRBJ2-7, is EAGVAQSPRYKIIEKRQSVAFWCNPISGHATLYWYQQILGQGPKLLIQFQNNGVVDDSQLPKDRFSAERLKGVDSTLKIQPAKLEDSAVYLCASSGRLAGSYEQYFGPGTRLTVT.

As to this clone: At one boundary the junction diverges from the germline segment, which might be a read error. Other DNA sequences from this sample encode an identical CDR3 as well. This sequence joins TRBV5-4 and TRBJ1-2; perhaps TRBD1 as D (6 bases). This CDR3 has 14 amino acids. CDR1 is SGHNT and CDR2 is YYREEE in the germline V gene (reference sequence). The CDR3, as DNA: TGTGCCAGCAGGTTGGACAGCGGCCTCTATGGCTACACCTTC. Protein product: CASRLDSGLYGYTF.

The chain employs TRBV10-2 and TRBJ2-2; TRBD2 agrees at 12 bases. Trimming cost V 3 bases and J 5 bases; bases outside gene matches: 7. Germline CDR1 is WSHSY and CDR2 is SAAADI. CDR3 length equals 17 residues. The CDR3 DNA reads as TGCGCCAGCAGTGACCCTAGCGGGAGGGCCCGAACCGGGGAGCTGTTTTTT. Its translation is CASSDPSGRARTGELFF.

V gene TRBV5-1 combines with J gene TRBJ1-1, with D tentatively TRBD1 (5 bases). The CDR3 spans 14 residues. Deletions cut 3 bases from V and 7 bases from J, with 16 bases between. CDR1 is SGHRS, CDR2 YFSETQ, per germline. CDR3 in amino acids: CASSSGVSRVEAFF. The CDR3 DNA follows: TGCGCCAGCAGCTCGGGGGTCAGCCGAGTTGAAGCTTTCTTT. Looking up the rest from reference TRBV5-1 and TRBJ1-1 gives the full variable domain: KAGVTQTPRYLIKTRGQQVTLSCSPISGHRSVSWYQQTPGQGLQFLFEYFSETQRNKGNFPGRFSGRQFSNSRSEMNVSTLELGDSALYLCASSSGVSRVEAFFGQGTRLTVV.

V is TRBV28 and J is TRBJ2-7; tentative D call: TRBD2 (6 bases). The CDR3 sequence is 14 residues long. V lost 10 bases and J lost 4, with 20 bases in between. CDR1 and CDR2 from the germline V gene are MDHEN and SYDVKM. CDR3 coding DNA: TGTGCCACCTGGAGAAGCGGAGGGATATACGAGCAGTACTTC. It specifies CATWRSGGIYEQYF.

CDR3 in DNA: TGTGCCAGCAGCGCCGGAGGACTAGCCCTCAATGAGCAGTTCTTC. Translating it yields CASSAGGLALNEQFF. The chain uses TRBV9 and TRBJ2-1; 8 bases map to TRBD2. J lost 6 bases, V lost 3 bases, and 8 bases had no gene match. Germline V gives CDR1 SGDLS, CDR2 YYNGEE. CDR3 length: 15 amino acids.

The CDR3 spells CASSRTGTGTQYF. The CDR3 bases are TGCGCCAGCAGCCGAACAGGAACAGGGACCCAGTACTTC. V is TRBV4-1 and J is TRBJ2-5, with D perhaps TRBD1 (5 bases). CDR3 length equals 13 residues. Looked up from germline, CDR1 is MGHRA and CDR2 is YSYEKL. V gave up 4 bases and J gave up 7 bases, with 13 bases separating them.